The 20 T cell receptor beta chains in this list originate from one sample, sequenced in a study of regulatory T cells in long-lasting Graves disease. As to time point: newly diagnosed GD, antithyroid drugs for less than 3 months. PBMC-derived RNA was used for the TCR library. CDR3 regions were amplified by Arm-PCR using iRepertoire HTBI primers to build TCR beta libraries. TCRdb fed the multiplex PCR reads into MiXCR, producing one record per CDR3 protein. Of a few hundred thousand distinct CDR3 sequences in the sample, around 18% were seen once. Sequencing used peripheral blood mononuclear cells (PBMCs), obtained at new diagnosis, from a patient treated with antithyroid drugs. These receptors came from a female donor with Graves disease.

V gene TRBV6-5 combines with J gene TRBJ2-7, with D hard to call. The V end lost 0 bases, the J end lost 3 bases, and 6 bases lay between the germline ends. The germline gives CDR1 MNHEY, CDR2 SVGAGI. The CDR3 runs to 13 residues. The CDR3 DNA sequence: TGTGCCAGCAGTTACTCGTCGGACTACGAGCAGTACTTC. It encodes CASSYSSDYEQYF.

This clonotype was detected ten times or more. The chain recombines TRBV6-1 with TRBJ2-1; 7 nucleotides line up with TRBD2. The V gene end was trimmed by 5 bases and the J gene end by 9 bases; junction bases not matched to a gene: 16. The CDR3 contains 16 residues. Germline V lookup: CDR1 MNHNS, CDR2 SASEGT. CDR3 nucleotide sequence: TGTGCCAGCAGTCTCGACAGACTAGCCGGATTGTCTGAGCAGTTCTTC. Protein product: CASSLDRLAGLSEQFF.

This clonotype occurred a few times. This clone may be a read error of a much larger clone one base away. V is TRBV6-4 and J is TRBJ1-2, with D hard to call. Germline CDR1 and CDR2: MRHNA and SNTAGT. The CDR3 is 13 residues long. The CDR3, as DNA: TGTGCCAACAGTTGGAAACGGAACTATGGCTACACCTTC. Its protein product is CANSWKRNYGYTF.

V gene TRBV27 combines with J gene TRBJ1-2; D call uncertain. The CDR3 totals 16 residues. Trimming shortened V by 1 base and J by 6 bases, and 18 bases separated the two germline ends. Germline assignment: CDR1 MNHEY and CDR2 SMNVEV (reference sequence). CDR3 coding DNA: TGTGCCAGCAGTTTATGGCAGGCCACGGACTATAATGGCTACACCTTC. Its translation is CASSLWQATDYNGYTF.

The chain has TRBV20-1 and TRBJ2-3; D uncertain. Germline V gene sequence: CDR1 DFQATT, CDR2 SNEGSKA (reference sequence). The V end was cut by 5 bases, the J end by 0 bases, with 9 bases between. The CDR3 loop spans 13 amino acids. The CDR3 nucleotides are TGCAGTGCTCTCCGGCCTAGCACAGATACGCAGTATTTT. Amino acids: CSALRPSTDTQYF.

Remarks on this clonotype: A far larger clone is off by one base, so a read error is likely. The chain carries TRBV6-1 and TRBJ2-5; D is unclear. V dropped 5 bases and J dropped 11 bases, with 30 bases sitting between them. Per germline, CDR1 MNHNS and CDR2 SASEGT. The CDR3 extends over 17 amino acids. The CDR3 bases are TGTGCCAGCAGTCAGAGTTTCGGGTCCCGCTCCTACAATGAGCAGTACTTC. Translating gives CASSQSFGSRSYNEQYF.

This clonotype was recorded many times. The CDR3 sequence: CASSLGLAGSAGELFF. The CDR3 DNA sequence: TGTGCCAGCAGTTTGGGACTAGCGGGATCGGCCGGGGAGCTGTTTTTT. V is TRBV28 and J is TRBJ2-2, with TRBD2 matching 13 bases. The germline V gene has CDR1 MDHEN and CDR2 SYDVKM. The V segment lost 3 bases and the J segment 6 bases; nucleotides outside the gene matches: 4. The CDR3 covers 16 residues.

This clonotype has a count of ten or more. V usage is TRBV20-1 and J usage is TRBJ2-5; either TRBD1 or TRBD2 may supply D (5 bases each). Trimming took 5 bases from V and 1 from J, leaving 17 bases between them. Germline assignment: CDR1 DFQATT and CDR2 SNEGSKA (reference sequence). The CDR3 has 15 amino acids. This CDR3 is CSAPRDGEPQETQYF. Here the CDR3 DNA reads TGCAGTGCTCCCCGGGACGGGGAGCCCCAAGAGACCCAGTACTTC.

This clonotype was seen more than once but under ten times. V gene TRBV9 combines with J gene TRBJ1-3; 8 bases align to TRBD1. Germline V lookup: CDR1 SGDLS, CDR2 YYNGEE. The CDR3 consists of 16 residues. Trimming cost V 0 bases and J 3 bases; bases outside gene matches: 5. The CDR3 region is CASSVAPGGFGNTIYF. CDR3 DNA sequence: TGTGCCAGCAGCGTAGCCCCAGGGGGCTTTGGAAACACCATATATTTT.

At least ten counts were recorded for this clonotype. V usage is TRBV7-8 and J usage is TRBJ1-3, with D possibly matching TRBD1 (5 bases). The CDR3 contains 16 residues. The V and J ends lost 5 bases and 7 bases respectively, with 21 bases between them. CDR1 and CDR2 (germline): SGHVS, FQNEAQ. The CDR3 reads CASSLLGGHRRNTIYF. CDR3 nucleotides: TGTGCCAGCAGCCTACTAGGTGGACATCGGAGGAACACCATATATTTT.

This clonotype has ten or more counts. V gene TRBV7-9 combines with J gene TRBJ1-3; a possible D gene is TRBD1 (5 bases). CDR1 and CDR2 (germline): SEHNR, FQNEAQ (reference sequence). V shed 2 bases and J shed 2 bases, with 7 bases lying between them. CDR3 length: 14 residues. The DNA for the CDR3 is TGTGCCAGCAGCTTATTGGGGGCTGGAAACACCATATATTTT. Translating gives CASSLLGAGNTIYF. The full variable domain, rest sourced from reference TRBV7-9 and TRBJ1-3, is DTGVSQNPRHKITKRGQNVTFRCDPISEHNRLYWYRQTLGQGPEFLTYFQNEAQLEKSRLLSDRFSAERPKGSFSTLEIQRTEQGDSAMYLCASSLLGAGNTIYFGEGSWLTVV.

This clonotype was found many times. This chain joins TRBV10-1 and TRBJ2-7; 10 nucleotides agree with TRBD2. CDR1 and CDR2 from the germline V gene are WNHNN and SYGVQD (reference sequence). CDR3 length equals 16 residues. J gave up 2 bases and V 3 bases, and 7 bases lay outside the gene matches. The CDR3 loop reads CASSELSGRSPYEQYF. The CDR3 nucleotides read TGCGCCAGCAGTGAACTTAGCGGGAGGTCTCCCTACGAGCAGTACTTC.

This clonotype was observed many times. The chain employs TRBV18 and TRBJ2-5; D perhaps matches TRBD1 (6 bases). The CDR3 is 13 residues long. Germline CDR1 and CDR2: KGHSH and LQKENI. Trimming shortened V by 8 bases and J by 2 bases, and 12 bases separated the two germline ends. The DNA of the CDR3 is TGTGCCAGCAGCTTAGGACAGCAAGAGACCCAGTACTTC. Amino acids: CASSLGQQETQYF.

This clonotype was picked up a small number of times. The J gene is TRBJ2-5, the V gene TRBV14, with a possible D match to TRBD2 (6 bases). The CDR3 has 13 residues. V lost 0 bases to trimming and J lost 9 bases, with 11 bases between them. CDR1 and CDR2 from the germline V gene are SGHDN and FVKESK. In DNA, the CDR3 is TGTGCCAGCAGCCAAGATTCTGGGGAGGCCCAGTACTTC. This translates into CASSQDSGEAQYF.

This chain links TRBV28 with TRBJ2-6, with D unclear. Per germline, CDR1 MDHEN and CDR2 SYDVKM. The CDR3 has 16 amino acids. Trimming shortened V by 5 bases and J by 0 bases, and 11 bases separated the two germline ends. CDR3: CASSPGESSGANVLTF. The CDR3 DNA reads TGTGCCAGCAGTCCTGGGGAAAGCTCTGGGGCCAACGTCCTGACTTTC.

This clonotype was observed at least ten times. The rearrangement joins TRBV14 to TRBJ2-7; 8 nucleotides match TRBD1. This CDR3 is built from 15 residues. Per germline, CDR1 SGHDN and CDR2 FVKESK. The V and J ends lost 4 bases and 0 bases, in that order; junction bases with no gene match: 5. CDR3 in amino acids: CASSRYRGVSYEQYF. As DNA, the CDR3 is TGTGCCAGCAGCCGCTACAGGGGGGTCTCCTACGAGCAGTACTTC. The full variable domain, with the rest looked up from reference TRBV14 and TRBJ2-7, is EAGVTQFPSHSVIEKGQTVTLRCDPISGHDNLYWYRRVMGKEIKFLLHFVKESKQDESGMPNNRFLAERTGGTYSTLKVQPAELEDSGVYFCASSRYRGVSYEQYFGPGTRLTVT.

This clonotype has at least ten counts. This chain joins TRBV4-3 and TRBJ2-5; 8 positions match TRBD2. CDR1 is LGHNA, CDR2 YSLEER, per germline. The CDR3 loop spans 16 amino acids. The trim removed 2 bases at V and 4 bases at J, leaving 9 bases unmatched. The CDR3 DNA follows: TGCGCCAGCAGCCAACAGCCGCCCGGGAGGGGAGAGACCCAGTACTTC. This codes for CASSQQPPGRGETQYF.

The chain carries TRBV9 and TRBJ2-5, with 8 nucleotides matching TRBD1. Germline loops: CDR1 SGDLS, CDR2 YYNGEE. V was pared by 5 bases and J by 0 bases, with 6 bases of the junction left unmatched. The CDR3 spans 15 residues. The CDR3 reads CASSARTGNQETQYF. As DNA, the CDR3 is TGTGCCAGCAGTGCGAGGACAGGGAACCAAGAGACCCAGTACTTC.

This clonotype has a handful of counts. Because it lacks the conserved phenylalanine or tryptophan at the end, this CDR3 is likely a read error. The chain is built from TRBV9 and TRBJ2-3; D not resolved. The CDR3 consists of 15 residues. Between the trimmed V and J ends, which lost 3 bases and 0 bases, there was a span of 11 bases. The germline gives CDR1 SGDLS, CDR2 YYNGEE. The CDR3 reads CASSGWGTSTDTQYS. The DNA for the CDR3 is TGTGCCAGCAGCGGTTGGGGAACTAGCACAGATACGCAGTATTCT.

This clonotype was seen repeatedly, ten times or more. The CDR3 sequence is CASSFVGEQPQHF. CDR3 coding DNA: TGTGCCAGCAGCTTCGTGGGAGAGCAGCCCCAGCATTTT. This chain links TRBV11-2 with TRBJ1-5; no firm D call. Germline V CDR1 and CDR2: SGHAT, FQNNGV. The CDR3 runs to 13 residues. The V end lost 3 bases, the J end lost 7 bases, and 10 bases lay between the germline ends. Full variable domain (missing parts from reference TRBV11-2 and TRBJ1-5): EAGVAQSPRYKIIEKRQSVAFWCNPISGHATLYWYQQILGQGPKLLIQFQNNGVVDDSQLPKDRFSAERLKGVDSTLKIQPAKLEDSAVYLCASSFVGEQPQHFGDGTRLSIL.